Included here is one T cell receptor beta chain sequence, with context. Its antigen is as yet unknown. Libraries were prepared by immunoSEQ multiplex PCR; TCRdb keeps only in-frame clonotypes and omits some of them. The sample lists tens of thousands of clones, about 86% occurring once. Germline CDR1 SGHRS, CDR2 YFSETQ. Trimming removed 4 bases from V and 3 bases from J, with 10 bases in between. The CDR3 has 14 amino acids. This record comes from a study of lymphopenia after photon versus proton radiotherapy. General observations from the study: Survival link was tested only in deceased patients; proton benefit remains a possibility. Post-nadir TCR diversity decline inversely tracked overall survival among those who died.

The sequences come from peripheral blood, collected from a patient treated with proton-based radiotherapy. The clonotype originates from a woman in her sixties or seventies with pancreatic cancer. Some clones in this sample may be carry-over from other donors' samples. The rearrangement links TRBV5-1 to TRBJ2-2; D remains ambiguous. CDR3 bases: TGCGCCAGCAGCCAGTCCCGGGACACCGGGGAGCTGTTTTTT. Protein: CASSQSRDTGELFF.